Sequencing of this T cell receptor (beta chain) was carried out in a study of shared clonotypes between healthy human individuals. A remark on this clone: The target antigen is unknown.

General study results and limits: Among the subsets, naive ones generally showed larger estimated richness than memory ones. Few donors limited the genetic and exposure-history diversity represented.

The CDR3 extends over 12 amino acids. Per the germline V gene, CDR1 is WNHNN and CDR2 is SYGVQD (reference sequence). V lost 0 bases and J 4 bases, leaving 3 bases between the germline ends. The protocol was immunoSEQ multiplex PCR, while the TCRdb copy is restricted to in-frame clones and leaves out a portion. The sample holds about 1.5 million clones, around 97% seen once. The sequence came from a man aged 25 to 45 in good health. The chain is built from TRBV10-1 and TRBJ1-2, with D uncertain. Input material: naive CD4+ T cells sorted from blood. Stated subset: CD45RA+ positively selected. Here the CDR3 reads CASSESSYGYTF. The CDR3 DNA reads TGCGCCAGCAGTGAGTCGAGCTATGGCTACACCTTC.